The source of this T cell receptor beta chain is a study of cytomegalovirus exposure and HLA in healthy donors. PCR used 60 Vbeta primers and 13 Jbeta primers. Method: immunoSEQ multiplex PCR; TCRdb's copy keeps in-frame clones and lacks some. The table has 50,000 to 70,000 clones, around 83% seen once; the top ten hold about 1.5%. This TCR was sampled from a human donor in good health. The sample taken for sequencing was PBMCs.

CDR3 residues: CASSQGSKAGELFF. CDR3 DNA sequence: TGCGCCAGCAGCCAAGGGAGCAAGGCCGGGGAGCTGTTTTTT. The rearrangement joins TRBV4-3 to TRBJ2-2, with no clear D. CDR3 length: 14 residues. Trimming stripped 1 base from V and 6 bases from J, with 9 bases between. Germline V lookup: CDR1 LGHNA, CDR2 YSLEER.